A single sample gave rise to the 22 T cell receptor beta chains below, sequenced in a study of identical twins (dated by TCRdb to 2016 to 2017). The library came from 5' RACE. Sequencing was carried out with an Illumina HiSeq 2000. In TCRdb, the public reads were trimmed at Q25 with fastp and aligned with MiXCR, with productive beta chains retained. Rows merge per CDR3 protein into single entries with the most common DNA and genes. Here the sample has roughly 720,000 distinct CDR3 sequences; around a sixth occur a single time. Clones ranked in the top ten supply 10% to 15% of the sample. The data were also submitted as part of a second study, on T cells expressing NK-cell markers.

What was sequenced was PBMCs. These receptors came from a woman aged 18-29 years in good health.

Turning to this clonotype: Germline is not matched at one junction end, which may reflect a read error. This sequence joins TRBV5-1 and TRBJ2-1, with 14 bases aligning to TRBD2. Germline-derived CDR1 and CDR2 are SGHRS and YFSETQ. The CDR3 is made up of 17 amino acids. The CDR3 nucleotides read TGCGCCAGCAGCTTGAGGACTAGCGGGAGGTCGAACAATGTGCAGTTCTTC. This translates into CASSLRTSGRSNNVQFF.

The CDR3 region is CASSVLGEQFF. CDR3 nucleotide sequence: TGTGCCAGCAGCGTATTAGGTGAGCAGTTCTTC. The chain is built from TRBV9 and TRBJ2-1; D uncertain. Germline CDR1 reads SGDLS; CDR2 reads YYNGEE. V dropped 1 base and J dropped 9 bases, with 5 bases sitting between them. This CDR3 is 11 amino acids long. The variable domain in full, completed from reference TRBV9 and TRBJ2-1, reads DSGVTQTPKHLITATGQRVTLRCSPRSGDLSVYWYQQSLDQGLQFLIQYYNGEERAKGNILERFSAQQFPDLHSELNLSSLELGDSALYFCASSVLGEQFFGPGTRLTVL.

The J gene is TRBJ2-7, the V gene TRBV12-3 or TRBV12-4; unclear D gene. The germline V and J ends were trimmed by 6 bases and 1 base, with 10 bases remaining between them. This CDR3 region has 13 residues. DNA for the CDR3: TGTGCCAGCAGCCCGACCAATTCCTACGAGCAGTACTTC. Residues: CASSPTNSYEQYF.

This clonotype was picked up a small number of times. The V and J genes are TRBV9 and TRBJ2-1, with TRBD2 matching 8 bases. In germline, CDR1 is SGDLS, CDR2 YYNGEE. The J segment lost 6 bases and the V segment lost 0 bases, leaving 5 bases of the junction unmatched. The CDR3 is made up of 15 amino acids. CDR3 bases: TGTGCCAGCAGCGTAGTAGGGACTAGGCGCAATGAGCAGTTCTTC. Amino acid sequence: CASSVVGTRRNEQFF. Based on the CDR3 plus reference TRBV9 and TRBJ2-1, the full variable domain is DSGVTQTPKHLITATGQRVTLRCSPRSGDLSVYWYQQSLDQGLQFLIQYYNGEERAKGNILERFSAQQFPDLHSELNLSSLELGDSALYFCASSVVGTRRNEQFFGPGTRLTVL.

V and J are TRBV29-1 and TRBJ1-1; D uncertain. The V and J ends lost 8 bases and 0 bases respectively, with 10 bases between them. CDR3 length: 12 amino acids. Germline lookup yields CDR1 SQVTM and CDR2 ANQGSEA. In DNA form, the CDR3 reads TGCAGCCCTCACTACATGAACACTGAAGCTTTCTTT. Translated: CSPHYMNTEAFF. Looking up the rest from reference TRBV29-1 and TRBJ1-1 gives the full variable domain: SAVISQKPSRDICQRGTSLTIQCQVDSQVTMMFWYRQQPGQSLTLIATANQGSEATYESGFVIDKFPISRPNLTFSTLTVSNMSPEDSSIYLCSPHYMNTEAFFGQGTRLTVV.

The sample holds a few counts of this clonotype. The chain carries TRBV5-1 and TRBJ2-3; a weak D match, TRBD2 (5 bases). Between the trimmed V and J ends, which lost 3 bases and 7 bases, there was a span of 12 bases. Germline V gene sequence: CDR1 SGHRS, CDR2 YFSETQ. CDR3 length: 13 amino acids. The CDR3 loop is CASSSAPGYTQYF. CDR3 DNA: TGCGCCAGCAGCTCAGCCCCGGGATATACGCAGTATTTT.

The chain joins TRBV4-1 to TRBJ2-4; D is perhaps TRBD1 (6 bases). The V and J ends lost 3 bases and 4 bases respectively, with 19 bases between them. This CDR3 is 17 amino acids long. Germline-derived CDR1 and CDR2 are MGHRA and YSYEKL. The CDR3 region has the DNA TGCGCCAGCAGCCAGGGGATGGTGTCGGGACAAAAAAACATTCAGTACTTC. Its protein product is CASSQGMVSGQKNIQYF.

The CDR3 nucleotides are TGTGCCAGCAGCGGGACCCTCCTAGGGACGCAGTATTTT. Residues: CASSGTLLGTQYF. The chain is built from TRBV5-6 and TRBJ2-3; tentatively, D is TRBD1 or TRBD2 (5 bases each). The CDR3 is 13 amino acids. Trimming shortened V by 4 bases and J by 9 bases, and 15 bases separated the two germline ends. Germline lookup yields CDR1 SGHDT and CDR2 YYEEEE.

This clonotype has just a few counts. The gene calls are TRBV6-1 and TRBJ2-1, with a tentative D call TRBD2 (6 bases). This CDR3 has 15 residues. Deletions cut 5 bases from V and 3 bases from J, with 14 bases between. CDR1 MNHNS and CDR2 SASEGT come from the germline V gene. The CDR3: CASSRQLANYNEQFF. DNA for the CDR3: TGTGCCAGCAGTCGTCAACTAGCTAACTACAATGAGCAGTTCTTC.

This clonotype occurred a few times. The V call is TRBV30, the J call TRBJ1-2; D unresolved. Germline loops: CDR1 GTSNPN, CDR2 SVGIG (reference sequence). This CDR3 comprises 13 residues. V lost 0 bases to trimming and J lost 7 bases, with 12 bases between them. This CDR3 reads CAWSVRRLLGYTF. The CDR3 DNA is TGTGCCTGGAGTGTACGGCGGTTGCTTGGCTACACCTTC.

The chain couples TRBV20-1 to TRBJ2-1, with 13 bases identical to TRBD2. This CDR3 has 15 residues. Germline V lookup: CDR1 DFQATT, CDR2 SNEGSKA (reference sequence). Trimming at V came to 5 bases and at J to 7 bases, leaving 8 bases not matched to a gene. CDR3 nucleotide sequence: TGCAGTGCTCCCTTTCTGGGACTAGCGGGAAATGAGCAGTTCTTC. Translation: CSAPFLGLAGNEQFF.

This chain connects TRBV12-3 or TRBV12-4 to TRBJ1-6, with 9 positions matching TRBD1. V shed 5 bases, J shed 13 bases, and the junction held 9 bases outside the gene matches. The CDR3 loop spans 14 amino acids. The CDR3 here is CASSPQGAVAPLHF. DNA of the CDR3: TGTGCCAGCAGTCCACAGGGGGCCGTGGCTCCCCTCCACTTT.

This clonotype was seen only a few times. The chain is built from TRBV5-1 and TRBJ2-2; 10 bases line up with TRBD2. Trimming at V came to 3 bases and at J to 6 bases, leaving 11 bases not matched to a gene. The germline V gene has CDR1 SGHRS and CDR2 YFSETQ. The CDR3 contains 17 residues. The CDR3 region has the DNA TGCGCCAGCAGCTCGGCTGGGACTAGCGCGGCCCCCGGGGAGCTGTTTTTT. Its translation: CASSSAGTSAAPGELFF.

The chain is built from TRBV12-3 or TRBV12-4 and TRBJ2-3; a weak D match, TRBD1 (5 bases). The CDR3 length is 14 residues. V was cut by 6 bases and J by 0 bases, with 10 bases left in between. The CDR3 sequence: CASRWGGSTDTQYF. CDR3 DNA sequence: TGTGCCAGCAGATGGGGCGGTAGCACAGATACGCAGTATTTT.

A few counts support this clonotype. The CDR3 here is CASSSRSPGQGMTQYF. The CDR3, as DNA: TGTGCCAGCAGCTCGAGAAGCCCGGGACAGGGGATGACCCAGTACTTC. The chain is built from TRBV5-6 and TRBJ2-5, with TRBD1 matching 10 bases. V gave up 3 bases and J gave up 7 bases; unmatched junction bases: 12. Looked up from germline, CDR1 is SGHDT and CDR2 is YYEEEE. This CDR3 comprises 16 residues.

This clonotype was detected many times. J is TRBJ2-7 and V is TRBV7-2, with TRBD2 identical over 13 bases. This CDR3 has 17 residues. With 6 bases clipped from V and 0 bases from J, the junction kept 8 bases outside the gene matches. CDR1 SGHTA and CDR2 FQGNSA come from the germline V gene. CDR3 nucleotides: TGTGCCAGCAGGACCGGACTAGCGGGGGTCAGCTCCTACGAGCAGTACTTC. This sequence encodes CASRTGLAGVSSYEQYF.

The rearrangement links TRBV12-3 or TRBV12-4 to TRBJ1-2, with D unclear. V lost 7 bases and J 7 bases, leaving 16 bases between the germline ends. The CDR3 extends over 13 amino acids. The CDR3 nucleotides read TGTGCCAGCAAACCTGACGGTATATCTGGCTACACCTTC. This translates into CASKPDGISGYTF.

This clonotype showed up just a few times. This rearrangement joins TRBV7-9 to TRBJ1-2, with unresolved D. Germline lookup yields CDR1 SEHNR and CDR2 FQNEAQ (reference sequence). The CDR3 is made up of 13 amino acids. Trimming cost V 0 bases and J 6 bases, with 8 bases left between them. In nucleotides, the CDR3 is TGTGCCAGCAGCTTAGCTGCCGGGAATGGCTACACCTTC. Its translation is CASSLAAGNGYTF.

The sample holds a few counts of this clonotype. J is TRBJ2-2 and V is TRBV7-9; unclear D gene. V was pared by 7 bases and J by 1 base, with 13 bases between. This CDR3 is built from 15 residues. Germline V lookup: CDR1 SEHNR, CDR2 FQNEAQ (reference sequence). The CDR3 sequence: CASKVAFLNTGELFF. The CDR3 nucleotides read TGTGCCAGCAAGGTCGCCTTCCTGAACACCGGGGAGCTGTTTTTT.

This chain joins TRBV12-5 and TRBJ2-1; 12 nucleotides line up with TRBD2. The germline V gene has CDR1 LGHNT and CDR2 FRNRAP. V shed 0 bases, J shed 4 bases, and the junction held 22 bases outside the gene matches. The CDR3 runs 23 residues. CDR3 nucleotide sequence: TGTGCTAGTGGTTTGGTAAGCGGCCCCTCTGGGACTAGCGGGTTACGAAGTTACAATGAGCAGTTCTTC. As protein: CASGLVSGPSGTSGLRSYNEQFF. The whole variable domain, filled in from reference TRBV12-5 and TRBJ2-1, reads DARVTQTPRHKVTEMGQEVTMRCQPILGHNTVFWYRQTMMQGLELLAYFRNRAPLDDSGMPKDRFSAEMPDATLATLKIQPSEPRDSAVYFCASGLVSGPSGTSGLRSYNEQFFGPGTRLTVL.

The rearrangement links TRBV6-1 to TRBJ2-5, with 9 nucleotides matching TRBD1. J gave up 5 bases and V 7 bases, and 8 bases lay outside the gene matches. Germline CDR1 MNHNS, CDR2 SASEGT. The CDR3 loop spans 14 amino acids. This CDR3 reads CASTSTGGTETQYF. The CDR3, as DNA: TGTGCCAGCACCTCGACAGGGGGAACGGAGACCCAGTACTTC.

The J gene is TRBJ2-5, the V gene TRBV5-1, with a possible D match to TRBD1 (5 bases). V was cut by 2 bases and J by 2 bases, with 10 bases left in between. The V gene's germline CDR1 is SGHRS and CDR2 YFSETQ. This CDR3 region has 14 residues. The CDR3 nucleotides are TGCGCCAGCAGCTTAATAGACAGTCAAGAGACCCAGTACTTC. Residues: CASSLIDSQETQYF.